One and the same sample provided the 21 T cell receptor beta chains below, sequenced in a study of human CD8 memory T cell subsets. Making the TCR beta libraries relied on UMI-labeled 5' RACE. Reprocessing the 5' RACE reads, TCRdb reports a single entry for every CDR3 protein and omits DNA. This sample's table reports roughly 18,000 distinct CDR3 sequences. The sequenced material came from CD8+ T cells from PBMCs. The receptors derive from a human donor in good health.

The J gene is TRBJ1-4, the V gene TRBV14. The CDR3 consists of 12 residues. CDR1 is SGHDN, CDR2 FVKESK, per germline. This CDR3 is CASSQGLRKLFF.

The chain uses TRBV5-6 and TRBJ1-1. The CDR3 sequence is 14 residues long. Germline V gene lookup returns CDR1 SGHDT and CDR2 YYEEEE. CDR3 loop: CASSPGLLNTEAFF.

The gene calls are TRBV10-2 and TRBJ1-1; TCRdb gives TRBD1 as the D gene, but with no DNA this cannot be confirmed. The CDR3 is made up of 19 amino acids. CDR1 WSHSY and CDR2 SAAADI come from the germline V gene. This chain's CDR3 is CASSDLPGQGLVYNTEAFF.

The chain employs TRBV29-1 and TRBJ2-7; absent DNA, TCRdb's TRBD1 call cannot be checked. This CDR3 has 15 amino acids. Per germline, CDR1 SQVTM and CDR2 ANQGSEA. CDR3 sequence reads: CSVEYGRRTSREQYF.

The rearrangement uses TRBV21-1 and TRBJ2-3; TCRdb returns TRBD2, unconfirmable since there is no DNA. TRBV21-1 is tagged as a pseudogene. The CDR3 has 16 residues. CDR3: CARRIGLPLPTDTQYF.

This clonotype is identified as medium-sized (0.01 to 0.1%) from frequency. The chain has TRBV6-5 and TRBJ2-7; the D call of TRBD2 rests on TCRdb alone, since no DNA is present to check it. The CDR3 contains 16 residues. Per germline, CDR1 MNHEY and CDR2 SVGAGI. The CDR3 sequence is CASSSVWVAGKYEQYF.

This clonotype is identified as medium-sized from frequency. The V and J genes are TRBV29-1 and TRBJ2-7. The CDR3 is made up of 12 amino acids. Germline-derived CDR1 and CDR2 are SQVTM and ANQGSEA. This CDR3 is CSAVGDNYEQYF.

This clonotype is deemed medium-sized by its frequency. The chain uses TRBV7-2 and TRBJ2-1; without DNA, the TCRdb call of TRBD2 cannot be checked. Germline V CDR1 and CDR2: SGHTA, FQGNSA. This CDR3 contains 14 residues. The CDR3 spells CASSSLAGDNEQFF. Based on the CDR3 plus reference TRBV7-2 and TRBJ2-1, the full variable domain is GAGVSQSPSNKVTEKGKDVELRCDPISGHTALYWYRQSLGQGLEFLIYFQGNSAPDKSGLPSDRFSAERTGGSVSTLTIQRTQQEDSAVYLCASSSLAGDNEQFFGPGTRLTVL.

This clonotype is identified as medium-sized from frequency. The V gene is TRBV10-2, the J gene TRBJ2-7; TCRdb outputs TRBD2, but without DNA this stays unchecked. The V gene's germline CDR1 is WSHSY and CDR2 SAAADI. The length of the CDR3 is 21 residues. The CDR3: CASSPPPAGGPLYGGNYEQYF.

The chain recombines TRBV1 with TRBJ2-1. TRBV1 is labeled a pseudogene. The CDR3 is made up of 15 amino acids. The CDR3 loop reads CTSSQDRPVYNEQFF.

This CDR3 is CASKYTGGEDTQYF. The chain recombines TRBV27 with TRBJ2-3; lacking DNA, the TRBD1 call made by TCRdb goes unchecked. Germline CDR1 reads MNHEY; CDR2 reads SMNVEV (reference sequence). The CDR3 sequence is 14 residues long.

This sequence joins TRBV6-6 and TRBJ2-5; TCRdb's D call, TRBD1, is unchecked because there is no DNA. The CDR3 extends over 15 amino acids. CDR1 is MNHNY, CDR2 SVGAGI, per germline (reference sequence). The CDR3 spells CASSYSAGGQETQYF.

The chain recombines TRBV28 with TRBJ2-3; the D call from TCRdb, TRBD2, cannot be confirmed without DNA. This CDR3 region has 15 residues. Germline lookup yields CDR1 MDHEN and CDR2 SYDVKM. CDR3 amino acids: CASSRTSGRWDTQYF.

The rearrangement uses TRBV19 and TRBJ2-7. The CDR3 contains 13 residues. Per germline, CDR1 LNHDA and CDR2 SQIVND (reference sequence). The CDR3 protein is CASSIVKGNEQYF. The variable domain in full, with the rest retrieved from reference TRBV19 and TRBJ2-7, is DGGITQSPKYLFRKEGQNVTLSCEQNLNHDAMYWYRQDPGQGLRLIYYSQIVNDFQKGDIAEGYSVSREKKESFPLTVTSAQKNPTAFYLCASSIVKGNEQYFGPGTRLTVT.

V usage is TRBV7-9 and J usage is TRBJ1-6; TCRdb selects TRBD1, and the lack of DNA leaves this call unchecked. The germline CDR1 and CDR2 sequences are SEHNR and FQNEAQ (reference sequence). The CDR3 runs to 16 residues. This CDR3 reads CASSPPGEGNNSPLHF.

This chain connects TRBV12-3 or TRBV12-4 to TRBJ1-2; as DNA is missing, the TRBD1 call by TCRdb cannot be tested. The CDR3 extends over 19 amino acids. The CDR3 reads CASSLSWPGQSGASVGYTF.

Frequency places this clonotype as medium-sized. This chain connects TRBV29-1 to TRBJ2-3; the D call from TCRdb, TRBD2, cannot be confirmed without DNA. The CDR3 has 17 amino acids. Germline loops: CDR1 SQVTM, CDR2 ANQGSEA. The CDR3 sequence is CSVWASGGAISTDTQYF.

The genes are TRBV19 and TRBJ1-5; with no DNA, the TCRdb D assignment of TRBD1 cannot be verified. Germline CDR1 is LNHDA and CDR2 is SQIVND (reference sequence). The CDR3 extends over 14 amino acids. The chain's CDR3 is CASSVDSTGQPQHF.

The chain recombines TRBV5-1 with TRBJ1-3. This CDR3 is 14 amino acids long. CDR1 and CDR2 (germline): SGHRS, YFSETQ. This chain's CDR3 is CASSLGRGGNTIYF.

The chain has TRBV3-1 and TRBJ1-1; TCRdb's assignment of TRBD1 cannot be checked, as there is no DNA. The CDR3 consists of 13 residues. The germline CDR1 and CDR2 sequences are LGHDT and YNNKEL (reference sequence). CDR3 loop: CASSLTVNTEAFF.

The CDR3 here is CASSPYSRGYEQYF. This sequence joins TRBV6-1 and TRBJ2-7; TCRdb reports TRBD1, a call that lacks DNA to check it against. This CDR3 has 14 residues. Germline CDR1 reads MNHNS; CDR2 reads SASEGT.